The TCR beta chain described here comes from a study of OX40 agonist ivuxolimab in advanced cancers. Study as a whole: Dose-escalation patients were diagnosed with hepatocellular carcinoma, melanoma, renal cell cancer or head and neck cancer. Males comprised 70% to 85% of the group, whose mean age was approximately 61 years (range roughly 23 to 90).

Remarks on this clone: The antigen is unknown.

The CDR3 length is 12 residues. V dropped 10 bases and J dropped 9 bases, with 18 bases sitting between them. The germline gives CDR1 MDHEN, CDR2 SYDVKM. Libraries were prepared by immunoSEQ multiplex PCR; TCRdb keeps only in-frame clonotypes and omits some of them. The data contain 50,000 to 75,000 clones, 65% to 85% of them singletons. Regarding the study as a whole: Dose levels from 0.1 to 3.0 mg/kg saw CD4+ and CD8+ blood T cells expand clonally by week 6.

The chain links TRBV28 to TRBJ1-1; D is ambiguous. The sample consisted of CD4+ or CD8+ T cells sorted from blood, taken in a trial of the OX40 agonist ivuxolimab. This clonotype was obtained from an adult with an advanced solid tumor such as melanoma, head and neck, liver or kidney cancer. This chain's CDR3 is CATTPGPLKAFF. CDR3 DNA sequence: TGTGCCACCACACCGGGCCCCCTGAAAGCTTTCTTT.